This TCR beta chain is drawn from a study of long-term antiretroviral therapy in people with HIV (dated by TCRdb to between 2020 and 2023). Some background on the complete study: The earliest samples were collected about a decade before the 2015 WHO recommendation for immediate ART, when ART was typically delayed until CD4 counts fell. A retrospective serial study tested whether ART initiation and durable HIV suppression were associated with changes in peripheral blood TRB repertoire composition and diversity. About 35% of the 30 participants with HIV were female. No cross-contamination during QIAcube processing was shown when test extractions of a monoclonal T-cell line were performed alongside over 25 polyclonal samples. A total of 192 cryopreserved PBMC samples were contributed to the cohort by 30 adults with confirmed HIV infection, with samples collected serially over a mean of roughly six years (range 1-12). Overall study outcomes, separate from this receptor: Narrower CDR3 length ranges were observed in HIV repertoires than in controls, and an antigen-experienced repertoire with only a slight naive shift after ART was suggested by the network structure. No data were available on ART adherence, viral resistance or therapy changes, limiting inferences about post-ART repertoire changes. The samples span the years 2004 to 2017, and the ART regimens used at that time may not be as effective as current regimens. Because pre-ART samples had limited cell numbers, profiling was done on unsorted PBMC rather than on sorted CD4+ and CD8+ T cells. Since PBMC availability was limited, sequencing covered only the TCR beta chain, with no alpha chain pairing. Starting ART was linked to a significant rise in TRB diversity, yet even with long-term ART the diversity remained significantly lower than in transplant donor controls. At every time point, the repertoire was dominated by expanded TRB clones first identified before ART initiation, although this dominance fluctuated and, in many PLHIV, declined after ART.

Comments on this clone: Its antigen remains undetermined. No much larger clonotype is one base removed from it; base qualities were not supplied.

V and J are truncated by 4 bases and 5 bases respectively, leaving an intervening sequence of 8 bases. CDR1 and CDR2 were assigned from the germline V gene (reference sequence) as WNHNN and SYGVQD. The CDR3, cysteine through phenylalanine, is 13 amino acids long. Of all the DNA, just the CDR3 is kept, 39 bases in frame from base 1. Inclusion was restricted to participants for whom at least one PBMC sample before ART initiation and at least two post-ART samples were available. All participants with HIV were treated in the United States of America. Before DNA extraction, cryopreserved samples of about 0.9-10 million PBMC were thawed and then washed. At the time of the earliest PBMC sample, participants with HIV were aged between about 23 and 54 years. Per participant, PBMC samples came from 1-4 timepoints prior to ART initiation and 2-8 timepoints following ART initiation, for a median of 7 samples. For every participant, serial HIV viral load, CD4+ T-cell count, ART history and demographic data were obtained. Genomic DNA was extracted from unsorted PBMC with a Qiagen kit on a QIAcube, processed in batches of 12 samples.

Sequencing of the TRB variable region was done with the immunoSEQ hsTCRB v3.0 assay at survey level resolution. TRB sequencing targeted a depth of roughly 35,000-50,000 T-cell genomes per sample. Pooled TRB libraries were sequenced on an Illumina MiSeq with a v3 150-cycle kit. Regarding the original processing steps: Repertoire analysis ran in R within a reproducible Nextflow workflow covering QC, data transformation and analysis. Custom analyses were implemented in LymphoSeq2, an R package for AIRR-Seq data exploration. A few samples that produced fewer than 5000 total TRB sequences were removed, so 200 or so HIV repertoires were analyzed. Of the 188 retained HIV repertoires, roughly 61 were collected before and 129 after ART initiation. Each repertoire was downsampled to 5000 TRB nucleotide sequences, and summary statistics were averaged across 100 downsampling iterations. Only TRB sequences with CDR3 regions of at least seven amino acids were retained for analysis. Diversity was measured with a Shannon entropy-derived clonality score and the Gini coefficient. In the repertoire networks, any two of the top 5000 CDR3 amino acid sequences were connected whenever the two sequences differed by an edit distance of one. For TRB CDR3 amino acid sequences, GLIPH2 was used to predict antigen specificity groups and MHC restriction. CDR3 amino acid sequences were matched against VDJdb and McPAS-TCR to flag known CMV, EBV, HIV or tissue antigen associations. Pre-ART, post-ART and control groups were compared with Wilcoxon signed-rank tests and Holm-Bonferroni correction. This immuneACCESS table, as held by TCRdb, lists in-frame sequences with V and J called but not all clones. Of the missing ones, under half trace to an unresolved V gene in checked studies; the others have no known cause. The DNA gave D and trimming, while V, J and clone size come from that table. This sample comprises tens of thousands of clones, 75% to 90% of them detected only once. Roughly 3.9% of the sample is in the top ten clones.

The V and J segments used are TRBV10-1 and TRBJ2-2; the D region possibly corresponds to TRBD2 (5 bases align). The specimen comprised unsorted PBMCs, sampled just before starting antiretroviral therapy. The clonotype originates from a woman aged 18 to 35 with HIV. At the DNA level, the sequence is TGCGCCAGCAGTGGACTAACGACCGGGGAGCTGTTTTTT. Its amino acids are CASSGLTTGELFF.